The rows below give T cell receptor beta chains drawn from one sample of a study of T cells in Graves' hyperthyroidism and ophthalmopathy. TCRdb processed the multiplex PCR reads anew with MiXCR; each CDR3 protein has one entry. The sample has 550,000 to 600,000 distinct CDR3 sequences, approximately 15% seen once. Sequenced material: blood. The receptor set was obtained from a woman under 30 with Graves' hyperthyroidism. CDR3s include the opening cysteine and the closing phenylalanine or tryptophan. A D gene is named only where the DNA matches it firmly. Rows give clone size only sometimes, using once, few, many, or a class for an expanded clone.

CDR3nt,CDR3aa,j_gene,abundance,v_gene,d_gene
TGTGCCAGCAGACCCCCCCAACAGCCCGGGGAGCTGTTTTTT,CASRPPQQPGELFF,TRBJ2-2,few,TRBV6-1,NA
TGTGCCAGTAGTATAGATTGGGGGGGGAACACTGAAGCTTTCTTT,CASSIDWGGNTEAFF,TRBJ1-1,few,TRBV19,NA
TGTGCCAGCAGTTTAGCGGGCAACCGCGCGGATACGCAGTATTTT,CASSLAGNRADTQYF,TRBJ2-3,NA,TRBV12-3/TRBV12-4,NA
TGTGCCAGTAATATCTCTGGCAGGGCCTCCTACGAGCAGTACTTC,CASNISGRASYEQYF,TRBJ2-7,few,TRBV19,NA
TGTGCCAGCAGTTACGGGGAGGGGGCGAGTCGCACCGGGGAGCTGTTTTTT,CASSYGEGASRTGELFF,TRBJ2-2,NA,TRBV6-9,NA
TGTGCCAGCAGCCCTGGACAGGGGGGGAAGACTGAAGCTTTCTTT,CASSPGQGGKTEAFF,TRBJ1-1,few,TRBV11-2,TRBD1
TGTGCCAGCACCCCTAGATACACCGGGGAGCTGTTTTTT,CASTPRYTGELFF,TRBJ2-2,once,TRBV11-2,NA
TGTGCCAGCAGTTTACGGACACCGTACGAGCAGTACTTC,CASSLRTPYEQYF,TRBJ2-7,many,TRBV28,NA
TGTGCCAGCAGCCAACTAGCGGGAGTTTTAAAAACAGATACGCAGTATTTT,CASSQLAGVLKTDTQYF,TRBJ2-3,many,TRBV11-1,TRBD2
TGTGCCAGCAGCCAAGAAAGTCAGGGATCTAACTATGGCTACACCTTC,CASSQESQGSNYGYTF,TRBJ1-2,few,TRBV14,NA
TGCAGTGCTAGCCGGAGCGGGACGAGCTCCTACAATGAGCAGTTCTTC,CSASRSGTSSYNEQFF,TRBJ2-1,many,TRBV20-1,TRBD2
TGCAGTGCTAGAGCCAAGTGGGATCAGCCCCAGCATTTT,CSARAKWDQPQHF,TRBJ1-5,NA,TRBV20-1,NA
TGTGCCAGCAGGGGGACAGCCTATGGCTACACCTTC,CASRGTAYGYTF,TRBJ1-2,many,TRBV12-3/TRBV12-4,TRBD1
TGCGCCAGCAGCCAAGATGTGCGGACAGGGGGCCGTCGAACTGAAGCTTTCTTT,CASSQDVRTGGRRTEAFF,TRBJ1-1,few,TRBV4-1,TRBD1
TGTGTCAGCAGCATTAAACCGGGAACTAGCTATGGCTACACCTTC,CVSSIKPGTSYGYTF,TRBJ1-2,NA,TRBV9,NA
TGTGCCAGCAGCTTAGCGCTCCGGACTAGCGGGGGGCCCTGTGAGCAGTACTTC,CASSLALRTSGGPCEQYF,TRBJ2-7,NA,TRBV7-9,TRBD2
TGTGCCAGCAGTGAAGGGTGGCGTTCTGAGACCCAGTACTTC,CASSEGWRSETQYF,TRBJ2-5,NA,TRBV2,NA
TGTGCCAGTAGGCGAGACAACCGAAACACTGAAGCTTTCTTT,CASRRDNRNTEAFF,TRBJ1-1,few,TRBV7-8,NA
TGTGCCAGCAGCTCTGGGGGTGGGGGGTATTCACCCCTCCACTTT,CASSSGGGGYSPLHF,TRBJ1-6,many,TRBV7-2,NA
TGTGCTAGTGGTTTGTTGGGGGGCGAAACTGAAGCTTTCTTT,CASGLLGGETEAFF,TRBJ1-1,NA,TRBV12-5,NA
TGCGCCAGCACGCGGGGACTACCAGGGAGCACAGATACGCAGTATTTT,CASTRGLPGSTDTQYF,TRBJ2-3,NA,TRBV4-1,TRBD2
TGTGCCAGCGTGGAGCAGCCCGGCCGTTTGCTAGAGACCCAGTACTTC,CASVEQPGRLLETQYF,TRBJ2-5,NA,TRBV2,NA
TGTGCCAGCTCCGGGGGACTCTATGGCTACACCTTC,CASSGGLYGYTF,TRBJ1-2,NA,TRBV6-1,NA
TGTGCCAGCAAGGAACAGGGGGCCAACTATGGCTACACCTTC,CASKEQGANYGYTF,TRBJ1-2,once,TRBV2,TRBD1
TGTGCCAGCAGTGAATCCAGCGGGAGGCTATATGAGCAGTTCTTC,CASSESSGRLYEQFF,TRBJ2-1,NA,TRBV2,TRBD2
TGCAGTGCTAGGGACAGGGTCGGTGATCAGCCCCAGCATTTT,CSARDRVGDQPQHF,TRBJ1-5,many,TRBV20-1,TRBD1
TGTGCCAGTAGTATAGGAGGGGGGAACACTGAAGCTTTCTTT,CASSIGGGNTEAFF,TRBJ1-1,few,TRBV19,NA
TGTGCCAGCGCGAGGGACAGGGGGGCCGGGGAGCTGTTTTTT,CASARDRGAGELFF,TRBJ2-2,NA,TRBV2,TRBD1
TGTGCCAGCATCGCGGCAGGGCGGAATTCACCCCTCCACTTT,CASIAAGRNSPLHF,TRBJ1-6,many,TRBV11-2,NA
TGTGCCAGCAGTACAGGGGGGAGACACAATGAGCAGTTCTTC,CASSTGGRHNEQFF,TRBJ2-1,many,TRBV27,TRBD1
TGTGCCAGCAGCCAAGTCCAGGATTTCTACGAGCAGTACTTC,CASSQVQDFYEQYF,TRBJ2-7,few,TRBV3-1,NA
TGTGCCAGCTCATCTTCGGCCCTAAGACAAGAGACCCAGTACTTC,CASSSSALRQETQYF,TRBJ2-5,few,TRBV18,NA
TGCGCCAGCAGCTTGGAGTCCGCCCGCTATGGCTACACCTTC,CASSLESARYGYTF,TRBJ1-2,NA,TRBV5-1,NA
TGTGCCAGCAGTGGGGACTTTGGCACGTCTGGGGCCAACGTCCTGACTTTC,CASSGDFGTSGANVLTF,TRBJ2-6,NA,TRBV2,NA
TGTGCCAGCAGTTCGGGGCTCGGCTTAAGCTCTGGAAACACCATATATTTT,CASSSGLGLSSGNTIYF,TRBJ1-3,many,TRBV12-3/TRBV12-4,NA
TGCGCCAGCAGCTTGGGTTTTAGGGGACGTAGTTCTGAAGCTTTCTTT,CASSLGFRGRSSEAFF,TRBJ1-1,many,TRBV5-1,NA
TGTGCCACCAGCAGAGGAGGGAAGGCCTACGAGCAGTACTTC,CATSRGGKAYEQYF,TRBJ2-7,few,TRBV15,NA
TGTGCCAGCGTCGATCGAGCGGGGGGCCCCAGCGAGCAGTTCTTC,CASVDRAGGPSEQFF,TRBJ2-1,many,TRBV2,TRBD2
TGTGCCAGCAGGGGAGGTGGTGACTATGGCTACACCTTC,CASRGGGDYGYTF,TRBJ1-2,NA,TRBV13,NA
TGTGCCAGCAGTGTGAGTGGGACTAGAATCGAGCAGTTCTTC,CASSVSGTRIEQFF,TRBJ2-1,many,TRBV2,TRBD2
TGCGCCAGCAGCTTATGGACTAGCAACGGCGAGCAGTACTTC,CASSLWTSNGEQYF,TRBJ2-7,few,TRBV5-1,TRBD2
TGTGCCAGCAGTCCGGACAGCTCCTATAATTCACCCCTCCACTTT,CASSPDSSYNSPLHF,TRBJ1-6,many,TRBV7-2,NA
TGTGCCAGCAGCTCCATTAACGCGGGGACCTACGAGCAGTACTTC,CASSSINAGTYEQYF,TRBJ2-7,few,TRBV13,NA
TGTGCCAGCAGCCAAGATCAGGCGGGAGGGCGATGGGAGCAGTTCTTC,CASSQDQAGGRWEQFF,TRBJ2-1,many,TRBV4-2,TRBD2
TGTGCCTGGAGTGGCCAGGATGGGAAAAGCTCCTATAATTCACCCCTCCACTTT,CAWSGQDGKSSYNSPLHF,TRBJ1-6,NA,TRBV30,NA
TGTGCCAGCAGCTTGCAGGAAGAGACCCAGTACTTC,CASSLQEETQYF,TRBJ2-5,many,TRBV11-3,NA
TGTGCCAGCAGCGAACGACAGGTCCGTTACGAGCAGTACTTC,CASSERQVRYEQYF,TRBJ2-7,many,TRBV11-3,NA
TGTGCCAGCAGCCTAATTAGGACGGGACAGGGCGCGGGCTACGAGCAGTACTTC,CASSLIRTGQGAGYEQYF,TRBJ2-7,many,TRBV7-8,TRBD1
TGTGCCAGCAGCTTGATCTCGGGGGGCACAGATACGCAGTATTTT,CASSLISGGTDTQYF,TRBJ2-3,many,TRBV5-8,NA
TGTGCCAGCAGTGAACCCAGGGGTGCCACCGGGGAGCTGTTTTTT,CASSEPRGATGELFF,TRBJ2-2,few,TRBV2,NA
TGTGCCAGCAGTCCCCCCCTGACAGGGGGCGTGGAGACCCAGTACTTC,CASSPPLTGGVETQYF,TRBJ2-5,NA,TRBV28,TRBD1